The 26 T cell receptor beta chains presented below share a single source sample, sequenced in a study of T cell repertoires in cytomegalovirus infection. Antigen specificity for these receptors is unknown. Using its own MiXCR run on the reads, TCRdb lists one record per CDR3 protein. The sample contains approximately 100,000 distinct CDR3 sequences, 42% of which appear only once. The specimen was CD8+ T cells from cultured PBMCs, collected from culture after CMV antigen stimulation. Source of these receptors: a human donor in good health (CMV status not recorded). Some clones in this sample may be carry-over from other donors' samples.

This clonotype occurred a few times. The rearrangement links TRBV7-8 to TRBJ2-1; the D is unclear. From germline, CDR1 is SGHVS and CDR2 FQNEAQ. Trimming shortened V by 5 bases and J by 5 bases, and 7 bases separated the two germline ends. The CDR3 extends over 12 amino acids. The CDR3, as DNA: TGTGCCAGCAGCATTAAGAACAATGAGCAGTTCTTC. It encodes CASSIKNNEQFF.

V and J are TRBV29-1 and TRBJ1-1; perhaps TRBD1 as D (5 bases). This CDR3 is built from 12 residues. The germline V gene has CDR1 SQVTM and CDR2 ANQGSEA. Trimming cost V 4 bases and J 2 bases, with 8 bases left between them. The CDR3 DNA follows: TGCAGCGTTGCTGGGACTAACACTGAAGCTTTCTTT. Translating gives CSVAGTNTEAFF.

This clonotype was detected only a few times. This rearrangement joins TRBV6-2 or TRBV6-3 to TRBJ2-2, with D unclear. Germline V CDR1 and CDR2: MNHEY, SVGEGT. This CDR3 spans 18 amino acids. Trimming left V 5 bases short and J 0 bases short, with 19 bases between. DNA for the CDR3: TGTGCCAGCAGTACCCCCCGGGCTGCCCCTCCGAACACCGGGGAGCTGTTTTTT. Residues: CASSTPRAAPPNTGELFF.

The CDR3 DNA sequence: TGTGCCAGTGACTTAGACACCGATAGCAATCAGCCCCAGCATTTT. Translated: CASDLDTDSNQPQHF. The V call is TRBV19, the J call TRBJ1-5, with unresolved D. Deletions cut 8 bases from V and 0 bases from J, with 14 bases between. This CDR3 has 15 amino acids. From germline, CDR1 is LNHDA and CDR2 SQIVND (reference sequence). The full variable domain, in which reference TRBV19 and TRBJ1-5 provide the parts outside the CDR3, is DGGITQSPKYLFRKEGQNVTLSCEQNLNHDAMYWYRQDPGQGLRLIYYSQIVNDFQKGDIAEGYSVSREKKESFPLTVTSAQKNPTAFYLCASDLDTDSNQPQHFGDGTRLSIL.

The gene calls are TRBV29-1 and TRBJ2-2, with TRBD2 matching over 8 bases. V lost 6 bases and J lost 4; bases outside the gene matches: 7. There are 14 residues in the CDR3. CDR1 and CDR2 from the germline V gene are SQVTM and ANQGSEA. The CDR3 loop is CSVTERGSTGELFF. The CDR3 nucleotides are TGCAGCGTCACGGAGCGGGGGAGCACCGGGGAGCTGTTTTTT.

Details on this clonotype: Germline is not matched at one junction end, which may reflect a read error. The chain recombines TRBV7-2 with TRBJ2-5, with D unclear. The CDR3 is 14 amino acids. The germline CDR1 and CDR2 sequences are SGHTA and FQGNSA. CDR3 in amino acids: CASSLVSVEETRYF. CDR3 nucleotide sequence: TGTGCCAGCAGCTTAGTCTCAGTCGAGGAGACCCGGTACTTC.

The chain employs TRBV6-6 and TRBJ2-1; 10 bases are a match to TRBD2. CDR3 length equals 16 residues. The V gene's germline CDR1 is MNHNY and CDR2 SVGAGI (reference sequence). With V trimmed by 0 bases and J by 10 bases, 9 bases remained unmatched. The CDR3 nucleotides read TGTGCCAGCAGTTACTCCCTGAGGCTAGCGGGGGCCGAGCAGTTCTTC. This encodes CASSYSLRLAGAEQFF.

This clonotype was seen just once. The CDR3 nucleotides read TGTGCCAGCGGGAGGGGTAATCTTCTAGCGGGGCACACAGATACGCAGTATTTT. This translates into CASGRGNLLAGHTDTQYF. The J gene is TRBJ2-3, the V gene TRBV2; 9 positions match TRBD2. V lost 8 bases, J lost 2 bases, and 17 bases stayed unmatched. Looked up from germline, CDR1 is SNHLY and CDR2 is FYNNEI. The CDR3 totals 18 residues. The full variable domain, its missing parts supplied by reference TRBV2 and TRBJ2-3, is EPEVTQTPSHQVTQMGQEVILRCVPISNHLYFYWYRQILGQKVEFLVSFYNNEISEKSEIFDDQFSVERPDGSNFTLKIRSTKLEDSAMYFCASGRGNLLAGHTDTQYFGPGTRLTVL.

This clonotype has just a few counts. The gene calls are TRBV7-9 and TRBJ2-3; D is perhaps TRBD1 (5 bases). Deletions cut 4 bases from V and 2 bases from J, with 13 bases between. Germline V gives CDR1 SEHNR, CDR2 FQNEAQ (reference sequence). The CDR3 totals 15 residues. The CDR3 DNA sequence: TGTGCCAGCAGCTACCAAGGGGCAGACACAGATACGCAGTATTTT. It encodes CASSYQGADTDTQYF.

This rearrangement joins TRBV6-1 to TRBJ2-1, with D possibly matching TRBD1 (6 bases). CDR1 MNHNS and CDR2 SASEGT come from the germline V gene. This CDR3 spans 15 amino acids. The ends were cut back, 1 base at V and 0 bases at J, with 7 bases in the middle. The DNA of the CDR3 is TGTGCCAGCAGTGAAGACAGGGTCTCCTACAATGAGCAGTTCTTC. It translates to CASSEDRVSYNEQFF.

This clonotype appeared a few times. DNA of the CDR3: TGTGCCAGCAGTATTGAGTCCGATGAGCAGTTCTTC. This gives the protein CASSIESDEQFF. The gene calls are TRBV2 and TRBJ2-1, with D uncertain. Trimming removed 5 bases at V and 8 bases at J, with 10 bases between. The CDR3 runs 12 residues. Germline values: CDR1 SNHLY, CDR2 FYNNEI.

This clonotype turned up a few times. The chain uses TRBV7-8 and TRBJ2-3; 9 bases are shared with TRBD2. Germline V lookup: CDR1 SGHVS, CDR2 FQNEAQ. The CDR3 runs to 17 residues. Germline trimming cut 4 bases from V and 5 bases from J; bases unmatched to any gene: 13. Here the CDR3 DNA reads TGTGCCAGCAGCTCGCCGCCTAGCGGGGTTGGTAGAGATACGCAGTATTTT. Translated, it gives CASSSPPSGVGRDTQYF.

This sequence joins TRBV7-2 and TRBJ2-7, with 10 bases that match TRBD2. This CDR3 spans 14 amino acids. Germline CDR1 reads SGHTA; CDR2 reads FQGNSA. Trimming removed 5 bases from V and 4 bases from J; junction bases left unmatched: 5. The CDR3 sequence: CASSMGLATYEQYF. The CDR3 DNA is TGTGCCAGCAGCATGGGACTAGCGACGTACGAGCAGTACTTC. The full variable domain, its missing parts supplied by reference TRBV7-2 and TRBJ2-7, is GAGVSQSPSNKVTEKGKDVELRCDPISGHTALYWYRQSLGQGLEFLIYFQGNSAPDKSGLPSDRFSAERTGGSVSTLTIQRTQQEDSAVYLCASSMGLATYEQYFGPGTRLTVT.

This clonotype occurred once. This chain links TRBV7-9 with TRBJ1-2; D not certain. The V gene lost 1 base and the J gene lost 4 bases, with 13 bases spanning the gap. The CDR3 totals 15 residues. Germline CDR1 is SEHNR and CDR2 is FQNEAQ (reference sequence). The CDR3 sequence: CASSLEGQEAYGYTF. The CDR3 DNA is TGTGCCAGCAGCTTAGAAGGCCAGGAGGCCTATGGCTACACCTTC.

V and J are TRBV28 and TRBJ1-3; D is undetermined. The CDR3 contains 14 residues. Germline-derived CDR1 and CDR2 are MDHEN and SYDVKM. Trimming took off 4 bases at V and 3 bases at J, with 10 bases between the two ends. The CDR3: CASSSRPDGNTIYF. DNA of the CDR3: TGTGCCAGCAGTTCCAGGCCAGATGGAAACACCATATATTTT.

V and J are TRBV19 and TRBJ2-3; 10 bases fit TRBD2. The length of the CDR3 is 16 residues. The junction had 8 bases not matched to a gene; V was cut back by 5 bases and J by 3 bases. Germline V gene sequence: CDR1 LNHDA, CDR2 SQIVND (reference sequence). CDR3 protein: CASSLKRGGLTDTQYF. The CDR3 nucleotides are TGTGCCAGTAGTCTTAAGCGGGGGGGCCTTACAGATACGCAGTATTTT.

This clonotype was seen a handful of times. The rearrangement links TRBV5-4 to TRBJ1-2; TRBD1 aligns across 7 bases. The CDR3 contains 12 residues. The V gene end was trimmed by 4 bases and the J gene end by 8 bases; junction bases not matched to a gene: 5. CDR1 is SGHNT and CDR2 is YYREEE in the germline V gene (reference sequence). The CDR3 reads CASSEGAEGYTF. CDR3 in DNA: TGTGCCAGCAGCGAGGGGGCGGAAGGCTACACCTTC.

In its sample, this clonotype was seen many times. The chain is built from TRBV7-9 and TRBJ2-1, with D possibly being TRBD2 (5 bases). Trimming stripped 5 bases from V and 4 bases from J, with 15 bases between. Per germline, CDR1 SEHNR and CDR2 FQNEAQ (reference sequence). The CDR3 spans 15 residues. CDR3 protein: CASSESPGWYNEQFF. The CDR3 nucleotides are TGTGCCAGCAGCGAGAGTCCGGGATGGTACAATGAGCAGTTCTTC.

The gene calls are TRBV5-4 and TRBJ2-5; no clear D. Germline loops: CDR1 SGHNT, CDR2 YYREEE (reference sequence). V lost 5 bases, J lost 7 bases, and 15 bases lay in between. The CDR3 consists of 13 residues. CDR3: CASSSPEAVTQYF. CDR3 in DNA: TGTGCCAGCAGTTCCCCTGAGGCGGTGACCCAGTACTTC.

This sequence joins TRBV27 and TRBJ2-3; no clear D. This CDR3 has 13 amino acids. CDR1 is MNHEY and CDR2 is SMNVEV in the germline V gene (reference sequence). V shed 6 bases and J shed 1 base, with 8 bases lying between them. The chain's CDR3 is CASSRVRTDTQYF. The CDR3, as DNA: TGTGCCAGCAGCCGGGTACGCACAGATACGCAGTATTTT.

This clonotype was picked up a small number of times. The V call is TRBV6-1, the J call TRBJ2-3, with D tentatively TRBD2 (6 bases). The CDR3 is 15 residues long. The V and J ends lost 6 bases and 2 bases respectively, with 15 bases between them. Germline CDR1 reads MNHNS; CDR2 reads SASEGT. The CDR3 spells CASSLISGSTDTQYF. The CDR3 DNA sequence: TGTGCCAGCAGCTTGATTAGCGGTTCCACAGATACGCAGTATTTT.

This sequence joins TRBV7-6 and TRBJ2-5; D possibly corresponds to TRBD1 (6 bases). The V and J ends lost 6 bases and 4 bases respectively, with 12 bases between them. Germline V gene sequence: CDR1 SGHVS, CDR2 FNYEAQ. The CDR3 totals 13 residues. For the CDR3, the DNA is TGTGCCAGCAGTTCATACAGGGTAGAGACCCAGTACTTC. Protein: CASSSYRVETQYF.

This clonotype was observed a handful of times. This rearrangement joins TRBV15 to TRBJ2-5; tentative D call: TRBD1 (6 bases). Germline V gene data show CDR1 as LNHNV and CDR2 as YYDKDF (reference sequence). Trimming shortened V by 10 bases and J by 3 bases, and 15 bases separated the two germline ends. The CDR3 length is 13 residues. This CDR3 reads CAIASYREETQYF. In DNA form, the CDR3 reads TGTGCCATCGCCTCGTACAGGGAAGAGACCCAGTACTTC.

This clonotype has only a few counts. This chain joins TRBV7-9 and TRBJ2-7; the D is unclear. The ends were cut back, 5 bases at V and 5 bases at J, with 10 bases in the middle. Germline V gene lookup returns CDR1 SEHNR and CDR2 FQNEAQ (reference sequence). The CDR3 sequence is 12 residues long. For the CDR3, the DNA is TGTGCCAGCAGCGGGGTGGCCCACGAGCAGTACTTC. Protein: CASSGVAHEQYF.

This clonotype was counted many times. The rearrangement joins TRBV2 to TRBJ2-7; D call uncertain. V was trimmed by 7 bases and J by 0 bases, leaving 10 bases between them. The CDR3 is made up of 13 amino acids. The V gene's germline CDR1 is SNHLY and CDR2 FYNNEI. DNA for the CDR3: TGTGCCAGCACGGAAGCCGACTCCTACGAGCAGTACTTC. Amino acid sequence: CASTEADSYEQYF.

This chain connects TRBV11-3 to TRBJ2-5; 11 bases map to TRBD2. The CDR3 sequence is 18 residues long. From germline, CDR1 is SGHNT and CDR2 YENEEA. The V segment lost 8 bases and the J segment 1 base; nucleotides outside the gene matches: 15. The CDR3 here is CASGPGASGGRSQETQYF. The DNA of the CDR3 is TGTGCCAGCGGCCCCGGGGCTAGCGGGGGGCGGTCCCAAGAGACCCAGTACTTC.